This record concerns one T cell receptor beta chain sequence. This entry belongs to a study of OX40 agonist ivuxolimab in advanced cancers. TCRdb's copy holds only in-frame clones and misses some; the assay was immunoSEQ multiplex PCR. The sample yields 13,000 to 15,000 clones, 91% seen once. Germline CDR1 and CDR2: MNHEY and SMNVEV (reference sequence). This CDR3 comprises 15 residues. The trim removed 2 bases at V and 4 bases at J, leaving 6 bases unmatched. The source was CD4+ or CD8+ T cells sorted from blood, collected in a trial of the OX40 agonist ivuxolimab. The rearrangement links TRBV27 to TRBJ1-2; 8 positions match TRBD1. The receptor was isolated from an adult with an advanced solid tumor such as melanoma, head and neck, liver or kidney cancer. The CDR3, as DNA: TGTGCCAGCAGTTTAAAAGGGACAGGTCCCTATGGCTACACCTTC. Translated: CASSLKGTGPYGYTF.